Presented here are 30 T cell receptor beta chains from one specimen sequenced in a study of T cells in Graves' hyperthyroidism and ophthalmopathy. Researchers amplified the TCR beta CDR3 regions from RNA transcripts. TCR CDR3 underwent first-round RT-PCR with the HTBI primer set. One entry per CDR3 protein results from TCRdb running MiXCR on the multiplex PCR reads. Among around 450,000 distinct CDR3 sequences listed, around a sixth were seen once. Sequenced input: blood. All receptors derive from a woman younger than 35 with Graves' hyperthyroidism.

The chain combines TRBV6-2 or TRBV6-3 with TRBJ1-1; possibly TRBD1 for D (5 bases). CDR1 and CDR2 from the germline V gene are MNHEY and SVGEGT. The CDR3 spans 14 residues. V shed 7 bases and J shed 1 base, with 13 bases lying between them. This CDR3 reads CASNTGRSNTEAFF. CDR3 DNA sequence: TGTGCCAGCAACACGGGACGGTCGAACACTGAAGCTTTCTTT.

This clonotype occurred a few times. The genes are TRBV6-1 and TRBJ2-7, with 9 bases lining up with TRBD1. CDR3 size: 14 residues. Losses at the gene ends were 6 bases for V and 5 bases for J; bases not matched to a gene: 8. The germline V gene encodes CDR1 MNHNS and CDR2 SASEGT. Here the CDR3 reads CASSIYRGRNEQYF. DNA of the CDR3: TGTGCCAGCAGCATTTACAGGGGGCGAAACGAGCAGTACTTC.

In this sample, this clonotype turned up many times. The J gene is TRBJ1-3, the V gene TRBV13; the D gene is possibly TRBD1 (5 bases). The V gene's germline CDR1 is PRHDT and CDR2 FYEKMQ (reference sequence). V was cut by 6 bases and J by 1 base, with 13 bases left in between. CDR3 length: 15 residues. In nucleotides, the CDR3 is TGTGCCAGCAGTCCAGGGCCGGGTTCTGGAAACACCATATATTTT. Translating gives CASSPGPGSGNTIYF.

This clonotype came up a few times. J is TRBJ1-5 and V is TRBV4-1; the match to TRBD1 covers 8 bases. This CDR3 is 16 amino acids long. V dropped 4 bases and J dropped 0; count of bases not matched to a gene: 5. Per germline, CDR1 MGHRA and CDR2 YSYEKL. This CDR3 is CASSPGTGSSNQPQHF. The CDR3 DNA reads as TGCGCCAGCAGCCCAGGGACAGGTTCTAGCAATCAGCCCCAGCATTTT.

As regards this clonotype: Germline is not matched at one junction end, which may reflect a read error. The chain links TRBV14 to TRBJ2-1; possible D gene TRBD2, 6 bases. The CDR3 runs 14 residues. CDR1 is SGHDN and CDR2 is FVKESK in the germline V gene. The CDR3 DNA reads as TGTGCCAACAGCCAAGGAAATAGCGGACAAACGCAGTTCTTC. Translating gives CANSQGNSGQTQFF.

This clonotype occurred many times. V gene TRBV18 combines with J gene TRBJ1-1; the D is unclear. CDR1 KGHSH and CDR2 LQKENI come from the germline V gene. This CDR3 has 13 residues. Trimming removed 3 bases at V and 2 bases at J, with 7 bases between. The CDR3 loop reads CASSPLDNTEAFF. The CDR3 region has the DNA TGTGCCAGCTCACCTTTAGATAACACTGAAGCTTTCTTT.

In this sample, this clonotype turned up many times. The chain carries TRBV2 and TRBJ2-5, with 11 bases aligning to TRBD2. Germline CDR1 is SNHLY and CDR2 is FYNNEI. Losses at the gene ends were 9 bases for V and 11 bases for J; bases not matched to a gene: 14. This CDR3 region has 14 residues. Here the CDR3 reads CARRTLAGGSRQYF. The CDR3 DNA reads TGTGCCAGGAGAACCCTAGCGGGAGGTAGTCGTCAGTACTTC.

This clonotype has ten or more counts. This chain joins TRBV7-9 and TRBJ2-1; D is perhaps TRBD1 or TRBD2 (6 bases each). V lost 2 bases and J 9 bases, leaving 14 bases between the germline ends. Germline loops: CDR1 SEHNR, CDR2 FQNEAQ (reference sequence). The CDR3 has 14 amino acids. In DNA, the CDR3 is TGTGCCAGCAGCTTACAATGGGGGGCGAGTGAGCAGTTCTTC. Protein product: CASSLQWGASEQFF. The full variable domain, with the rest looked up from reference TRBV7-9 and TRBJ2-1, is DTGVSQNPRHKITKRGQNVTFRCDPISEHNRLYWYRQTLGQGPEFLTYFQNEAQLEKSRLLSDRFSAERPKGSFSTLEIQRTEQGDSAMYLCASSLQWGASEQFFGPGTRLTVL.

This clonotype was seen only a few times. The chain links TRBV7-6 to TRBJ2-1; a weak D match, TRBD2 (5 bases). V lost 4 bases and J lost 12, with 13 bases in between. Germline V gene lookup returns CDR1 SGHVS and CDR2 FNYEAQ. This CDR3 comprises 12 residues. CDR3 amino acids: CASSSAEGGQFF. As DNA, the CDR3 is TGTGCCAGCAGCTCTGCCGAGGGCGGGCAGTTCTTC.

In its sample, this clonotype was seen many times. The chain carries TRBV2 and TRBJ2-4; D is unresolved. CDR1 and CDR2 from the germline V gene are SNHLY and FYNNEI. CDR3 length: 16 amino acids. With 4 bases removed from V and 3 bases from J, the gap between germline ends came to 16 bases. CDR3 region: CASSVSQESFKNIQYF. The DNA for the CDR3 is TGTGCCAGCAGTGTTAGTCAGGAATCATTCAAAAACATTCAGTACTTC.

V usage is TRBV4-1 and J usage is TRBJ2-1, with 7 bases that match TRBD2. From germline, CDR1 is MGHRA and CDR2 YSYEKL. The V gene end was trimmed by 0 bases and the J gene end by 0 bases; junction bases not matched to a gene: 11. The CDR3 is 19 amino acids. The CDR3 here is CASSQDSPPAGYSYNEQFF. CDR3 bases: TGCGCCAGCAGCCAAGATTCACCACCAGCGGGATACTCCTACAATGAGCAGTTCTTC.

This clonotype came up many times. The chain carries TRBV12-3 or TRBV12-4 and TRBJ1-2; a possible D gene is TRBD1 (5 bases). Trimming took 4 bases from V and 6 from J, leaving 12 bases between them. The CDR3 spans 13 residues. The CDR3 sequence is CASSYAGKNGYTF. The CDR3, as DNA: TGTGCCAGCAGTTATGCAGGGAAGAATGGCTACACCTTC.

In this sample, this clonotype turned up many times. J is TRBJ2-5 and V is TRBV20-1, with 10 bases identical to TRBD1. Trimming cost V 7 bases and J 2 bases; bases outside gene matches: 10. The CDR3 runs to 15 residues. Germline CDR1 DFQATT, CDR2 SNEGSKA (reference sequence). This CDR3 is CSGDRGRTQQETQYF. Written as DNA, the CDR3 is TGCAGTGGGGACAGGGGCCGCACCCAACAAGAGACCCAGTACTTC.

This clonotype has more than one count but fewer than ten. This could be a read error, since a much larger clone is one nucleotide away. The chain couples TRBV27 to TRBJ2-5, with 7 bases fitting TRBD1. The length of the CDR3 is 10 residues. V dropped 7 bases and J dropped 7; count of bases not matched to a gene: 0. CDR1 and CDR2 (germline): MNHEY, SMNVEV (reference sequence). CDR3 bases: TGTGCCAGCACAGGGGGGACCCAGTACTTC. Its translation: CASTGGTQYF.

The V call is TRBV29-1, the J call TRBJ2-3; 7 bases are a match to TRBD1. V lost 6 bases to trimming and J lost 3 bases; unmatched junction nucleotides: 9. Per germline, CDR1 SQVTM and CDR2 ANQGSEA. The CDR3 contains 14 residues. The CDR3: CSVGDRWGTDTQYF. The CDR3 nucleotides are TGCAGCGTCGGGGACAGATGGGGAACAGATACGCAGTATTTT.

The rearrangement uses TRBV5-4 and TRBJ2-2; TRBD2 matches 15 bases. With V trimmed by 4 bases and J by 1 base, 5 bases remained unmatched. Germline CDR1 and CDR2: SGHNT and YYREEE (reference sequence). CDR3 length: 18 amino acids. The CDR3 sequence is CASSRGLAGGGNTGELFF. The DNA of the CDR3 is TGTGCCAGCAGCCGTGGACTAGCGGGAGGGGGGAACACCGGGGAGCTGTTTTTT.

This clonotype was recorded at least ten times. The chain uses TRBV4-1 and TRBJ2-7; TRBD2 is a possible D gene (5 bases). The CDR3 spans 17 residues. Germline CDR1 reads MGHRA; CDR2 reads YSYEKL. Trimming cost V 4 bases and J 0 bases, with 19 bases left between them. The CDR3 DNA follows: TGCGCCAGCAGCCTCACACCTGGAGGCAGCGGCTCCTACGAGCAGTACTTC. This gives the protein CASSLTPGGSGSYEQYF.

This clonotype was seen ten or more times. The chain joins TRBV5-1 to TRBJ2-2, with TRBD1 matching over 7 bases. CDR1 and CDR2 (germline): SGHRS, YFSETQ. CDR3 size: 15 residues. J was trimmed by 5 bases and V by 4 bases; bases with no gene match: 8. The CDR3 DNA follows: TGCGCCAGCAGCCAATACCCACAGGGGACCGGGGAGCTGTTTTTT. Translated, it gives CASSQYPQGTGELFF.

A word on this clonotype: Possible read error: a much larger clone is one base away. This chain joins TRBV7-9 and TRBJ1-5, with 7 bases identical to TRBD1. Germline V CDR1 and CDR2: SEHNR, FQNEAQ (reference sequence). This CDR3 has 15 amino acids. The CDR3 nucleotides read TGTGTCAGCAGCTTAGGGGGCCTACACAATCAGCCCCAGCATTTT. Its translation: CVSSLGGLHNQPQHF. Full variable domain (remainder filled in from reference TRBV7-9 and TRBJ1-5): DTGVSQNPRHKITKRGQNVTFRCDPISEHNRLYWYRQTLGQGPEFLTYFQNEAQLEKSRLLSDRFSAERPKGSFSTLEIQRTEQGDSAMYLCVSSLGGLHNQPQHFGDGTRLSIL.

The table lists this clonotype with many counts. The gene calls are TRBV27 and TRBJ1-5; 7 bases map to TRBD1. There are 17 residues in the CDR3. Trimming took 5 bases from V and 6 from J; bases not matched to a gene: 16. Germline loops: CDR1 MNHEY, CDR2 SMNVEV (reference sequence). This CDR3 reads CASSPTGAPDIGQPQHF. CDR3 coding DNA: TGTGCCAGCAGTCCAACAGGGGCCCCCGACATTGGTCAGCCCCAGCATTTT.

The J gene is TRBJ2-3, the V gene TRBV25-1, with TRBD1 identical over 8 bases. Germline lookup yields CDR1 MGHDK and CDR2 SYGVNS. With 6 bases clipped from V and 1 base from J, the junction kept 9 bases outside the gene matches. The CDR3 extends over 16 amino acids. The CDR3 sequence: CASSDPGQGGTDTQYF. CDR3 coding DNA: TGTGCCAGCAGCGATCCCGGACAGGGCGGCACAGATACGCAGTATTTT.

This clonotype was picked up many times. V is TRBV25-1 and J is TRBJ2-7; TRBD2 is a possible D gene (6 bases). The V end lost 2 bases, the J end lost 5 bases, and 19 bases lay between the germline ends. Germline V lookup: CDR1 MGHDK, CDR2 SYGVNS. This CDR3 contains 16 residues. In nucleotides, the CDR3 is TGTGCCAGCAGTGAACGGAGCAGGGCATGGGGGGACGAGCAGTACTTC. Encoded protein: CASSERSRAWGDEQYF.

The chain uses TRBV19 and TRBJ1-2; the D is unclear. Germline V lookup: CDR1 LNHDA, CDR2 SQIVND (reference sequence). The V gene lost 5 bases and the J gene lost 4 bases, with 11 bases spanning the gap. This CDR3 is 13 amino acids long. CDR3 sequence: CASSPDKFYGYTF. Written as DNA, the CDR3 is TGTGCCAGTAGTCCCGACAAGTTCTATGGCTACACCTTC.

This clonotype was detected many times. The chain recombines TRBV2 with TRBJ2-2; 10 positions match TRBD2. V was pared by 7 bases and J by 7 bases, with 9 bases of the junction left unmatched. CDR1 SNHLY and CDR2 FYNNEI come from the germline V gene. The CDR3 extends over 15 amino acids. In nucleotides, the CDR3 is TGTGCCAGCACCAAGGTAGCGGGAGGCGGCGGGGAGCTGTTTTTT. The encoded protein is CASTKVAGGGGELFF.

This clonotype was seen at least ten times. V is TRBV12-3 or TRBV12-4 and J is TRBJ2-3, with D perhaps assigned TRBD1 or TRBD2 (5 bases each). The CDR3 consists of 14 residues. Trimming shortened V by 6 bases and J by 4 bases, and 14 bases separated the two germline ends. The CDR3 DNA follows: TGTGCCAGCAGGCACTGGGGGAAACCAGATACGCAGTATTTT. Translating it yields CASRHWGKPDTQYF.

This clonotype was seen many times. In DNA form, the CDR3 reads TGTGCCAGCAGCCTCATGATATCTGGTGGAAACACCATATATTTT. It specifies CASSLMISGGNTIYF. The chain carries TRBV5-6 and TRBJ1-3; no clear D gene. From germline, CDR1 is SGHDT and CDR2 YYEEEE. The germline V and J ends were trimmed by 4 bases and 3 bases, with 14 bases remaining between them. The CDR3 has 15 residues. The full variable domain, in which reference TRBV5-6 and TRBJ1-3 provide the parts outside the CDR3, is DAGVTQSPTHLIKTRGQQVTLRCSPKSGHDTVSWYQQALGQGPQFIFQYYEEEERQRGNFPDRFSGHQFPNYSSELNVNALLLGDSALYLCASSLMISGGNTIYFGEGSWLTVV.

The rearrangement uses TRBV24-1 and TRBJ2-3; TRBD2 matches at 13 bases. Germline lookup yields CDR1 KGHDR and CDR2 SFDVKD. CDR3 length: 15 residues. V was pared by 9 bases and J by 1 base, with 3 bases of the junction left unmatched. The CDR3 DNA is TGTGCCACCGGAGGACTAGCGGGGGGCACAGATACGCAGTATTTT. This codes for CATGGLAGGTDTQYF.

In its sample, this clonotype was seen a few times. The V call is TRBV19, the J call TRBJ2-2; possibly TRBD2 for D (7 bases). The CDR3 is 14 residues long. The V end was cut by 3 bases, the J end by 4 bases, with 9 bases between. From germline, CDR1 is LNHDA and CDR2 SQIVND (reference sequence). CDR3 sequence reads: CASSIGGRTGELFF. DNA for the CDR3: TGTGCCAGTAGTATCGGGGGGCGCACCGGGGAGCTGTTTTTT.

At least ten counts were recorded for this clonotype. This chain joins TRBV10-3 and TRBJ2-1, with TRBD2 matching over 16 bases. V was pared by 6 bases and J by 3 bases, with 8 bases of the junction left unmatched. From germline, CDR1 is ENHRY and CDR2 SYGVKD. This CDR3 has 18 residues. DNA of the CDR3: TGTGCCATCAGGGGGACTAGCGGGAGGGAGGACCACTACAATGAGCAGTTCTTC. Residues: CAIRGTSGREDHYNEQFF.

This clonotype was found many times. V usage is TRBV19 and J usage is TRBJ1-2; weak D call: TRBD1 (5 bases). V dropped 5 bases and J dropped 4 bases, with 20 bases sitting between them. This CDR3 is built from 16 residues. Germline CDR1 is LNHDA and CDR2 is SQIVND (reference sequence). CDR3 region: CASSPWAEGRPYGYTF. DNA for the CDR3: TGTGCCAGTAGTCCCTGGGCGGAGGGACGACCCTATGGCTACACCTTC.